This T cell receptor beta chain derives from a study of T-cell reconstitution after alpha-beta-depleted transplantation in children. About this clonotype: Its antigen is still unknown.

The library targeted TCRbeta and was prepared with unique molecular identifiers. TCRdb independently ran MiXCR on the PCR reads; one entry per CDR3 protein. This table holds over 200,000 distinct CDR3 sequences, 17% found once. Points from the study as a whole: Reportedly, roughly two months post-transplant, alpha-beta T cells arose from several hundred expanded graft clones.

The CDR3 extends over 17 amino acids. The V gene lost 1 base and the J gene lost 0 bases, with 12 bases spanning the gap. The V and J genes are TRBV12-3 or TRBV12-4 and TRBJ1-4; maybe TRBD1 (5 bases). The receptor comes from a male patient aged 2 to 10 who had a stem cell transplant for acute lymphoblastic leukemia, so the T cells may come from the graft donor. The source material was PBMCs, mostly from graft donor cells, sampled 360 days after TCRalphabeta/CD19-depleted stem cell transplant. In nucleotides, the CDR3 is TGTGCCAGCAGTTTAGGACAGAGTCTCGCAACTAATGAAAAACTGTTTTTT. Its translation is CASSLGQSLATNEKLFF.